Sequencing of this TCR beta chain was carried out in a study of cytomegalovirus exposure and HLA in healthy donors. Broader study findings: In most subjects, TCR beta sequences reportedly gave accurate predictions of HLA-A and HLA-B alleles. In vitro, three CMV-associated chains proved specific for CMV antigens.

This CDR3 is built from 15 residues. CDR1 SGDLS and CDR2 YYNGEE come from the germline V gene. V lost 2 bases and J lost 4; bases outside the gene matches: 8. With regard to this clone: Its antigen is currently unknown.

A multiplex PCR was run with 60 Vbeta primers and 13 Jbeta primers. Sequencing used immunoSEQ multiplex PCR; TCRdb keeps in-frame clones, though not all of them. The data contain around 120,000 clones, about four fifths of them singletons. The material sequenced was PBMCs. The receptor was derived from a woman between 50 and 59 years old in good health and CMV-seropositive. The J gene is TRBJ2-7, the V gene TRBV9; 8 bases match TRBD2. Written as DNA, the CDR3 is TGTGCCAGCAGCGTTCTTGGCGGGGGGATTTACGAGCAGTACTTC. Amino acids: CASSVLGGGIYEQYF.